Shown below are 29 T cell receptor beta chains from a single sample sequenced in a study of early stage breast cancer tumors. Data came from immunoSEQ multiplex PCR; TCRdb stores just in-frame clones and leaves some out. Of roughly 7,900 clones detected, 62% appear once; the ten largest clones hold approximately 7.5%. The sequenced sample was breast tumor tissue. These receptors all stem from a person aged 70 to 80 with breast cancer.

The rearrangement uses TRBV28 and TRBJ1-3; TRBD1 matches at 7 bases. Germline V lookup: CDR1 MDHEN, CDR2 SYDVKM. V trimming: 2 bases; J trimming: 7 bases; junction bases outside the gene matches: 5. The CDR3 covers 14 residues. The CDR3 spells CASSLTGARNTIYF. The DNA of the CDR3 is TGTGCCAGCAGTTTAACAGGGGCAAGGAACACCATATATTTT.

The chain is built from TRBV10-3 and TRBJ1-2; possible D gene TRBD1, 5 bases. Trimming took 10 bases from V and 0 from J, leaving 9 bases between them. Looked up from germline, CDR1 is ENHRY and CDR2 is SYGVKD. This CDR3 comprises 12 residues. CDR3 sequence: CATQGPNYGYTF. The CDR3, as DNA: TGTGCCACCCAGGGTCCTAACTATGGCTACACCTTC.

This clone was seen just once. This sequence joins TRBV5-1 and TRBJ2-1, with TRBD2 matching over 14 bases. V shed 4 bases, J shed 4 bases, and the junction held 1 base outside the gene matches. Germline loops: CDR1 SGHRS, CDR2 YFSETQ. The CDR3 has 15 amino acids. CDR3: CASSRTSGGYNEQFF. The CDR3 DNA follows: TGCGCCAGCAGCAGGACTAGCGGGGGGTACAATGAGCAGTTCTTC.

J is TRBJ2-7 and V is TRBV7-2; TRBD1 agrees at 9 bases. This CDR3 is built from 17 residues. Per germline, CDR1 SGHTA and CDR2 FQGNSA. V dropped 4 bases and J dropped 3; count of bases not matched to a gene: 13. As DNA, the CDR3 is TGTGCCAGCAGCTCCGGACAGGGGAGCGGGTACTACTACGAGCAGTACTTC. This gives the protein CASSSGQGSGYYYEQYF.

The chain is built from TRBV4-1 and TRBJ1-1; unclear D gene. Germline CDR1 reads MGHRA; CDR2 reads YSYEKL. The V and J ends lost 0 bases and 6 bases respectively, with 11 bases between them. This CDR3 contains 14 residues. The CDR3 DNA follows: TGCGCCAGCAGCCAAGACACGGCGGAGGCTGAAGCTTTCTTT. Translating gives CASSQDTAEAEAFF.

A few counts support this clone. The chain couples TRBV6-6 to TRBJ1-6, with 7 bases identical to TRBD1. The CDR3 contains 15 residues. After removal of 3 bases from V and 7 bases from J, the junction contained 6 bases not matched to a gene. Germline values: CDR1 MNHNY, CDR2 SVGAGI (reference sequence). DNA of the CDR3: TGTGCCAGCAGTTATTTGACAGGGACCAATTCACCCCTCCACTTT. This encodes CASSYLTGTNSPLHF.

In its sample, this clone ranks as medium-sized (0.01 to 0.1%). The rearrangement links TRBV19 to TRBJ2-5, with no clear D. CDR1 and CDR2 (germline): LNHDA, SQIVND (reference sequence). V was trimmed by 1 base and J by 2 bases, leaving 17 bases between them. This CDR3 contains 17 residues. In DNA, the CDR3 is TGTGCCAGTAGTATAGGAGTGCTTCCATCGCCTCAAGAGACCCAGTACTTC. This gives the protein CASSIGVLPSPQETQYF. Filled out from reference TRBV19 and TRBJ2-5, the complete variable domain reads DGGITQSPKYLFRKEGQNVTLSCEQNLNHDAMYWYRQDPGQGLRLIYYSQIVNDFQKGDIAEGYSVSREKKESFPLTVTSAQKNPTAFYLCASSIGVLPSPQETQYFGPGTRLLVL.

This clone has a single count. This chain connects TRBV2 to TRBJ1-2; D gene ambiguous. Deletions cut 0 bases from V and 2 bases from J, with 10 bases between. The CDR3 runs to 15 residues. CDR1 is SNHLY, CDR2 FYNNEI, per germline. The chain's CDR3 is CASSEALPRNYGYTF. Written as DNA, the CDR3 is TGTGCCAGCAGTGAAGCGCTTCCGAGGAACTATGGCTACACCTTC. The entire variable domain, with the rest obtained from reference TRBV2 and TRBJ1-2, is as follows: EPEVTQTPSHQVTQMGQEVILRCVPISNHLYFYWYRQILGQKVEFLVSFYNNEISEKSEIFDDQFSVERPDGSNFTLKIRSTKLEDSAMYFCASSEALPRNYGYTFGSGTRLTVV.

This sequence joins TRBV7-3 and TRBJ1-1; 7 bases are a match to TRBD1. J was trimmed by 1 base and V by 4 bases; bases with no gene match: 6. CDR3 length equals 15 residues. CDR1 is SGHTA and CDR2 is FQGTGA in the germline V gene. In nucleotides, the CDR3 is TGTGCCAGCAGCTCCTCGGGACAGCCGAACACTGAAGCTTTCTTT. Its translation: CASSSSGQPNTEAFF.

The rearrangement joins TRBV18 to TRBJ2-2, with D perhaps matching TRBD2 (6 bases). Germline CDR1 is KGHSH and CDR2 is LQKENI. The germline V and J ends were trimmed by 0 bases and 0 bases, with 8 bases remaining between them. The CDR3 covers 16 residues. The CDR3 is CASSPPRGTNTGELFF. CDR3 bases: TGTGCCAGCTCACCACCCCGGGGGACGAACACCGGGGAGCTGTTTTTT.

This chain links TRBV4-3 with TRBJ2-1; 9 positions match TRBD1. The germline V gene encodes CDR1 LGHNA and CDR2 YSLEER. The CDR3 is 16 amino acids. Losses at the gene ends were 4 bases for V and 8 bases for J; bases not matched to a gene: 12. CDR3 residues: CASSPNWGQGWDEQFF. As DNA, the CDR3 is TGCGCCAGCAGCCCGAACTGGGGACAGGGATGGGATGAGCAGTTCTTC.

This clone was detected only a few times. J is TRBJ1-5 and V is TRBV7-6; a possible D gene is TRBD1 (6 bases). Germline V gene data show CDR1 as SGHVS and CDR2 as FNYEAQ. V gave up 5 bases and J gave up 2 bases, with 13 bases separating them. This CDR3 has 15 residues. The CDR3 spells CASSKLTGRNQPQHF. The DNA of the CDR3 is TGTGCCAGCAGCAAACTAACAGGGCGCAATCAGCCCCAGCATTTT.

This clone was observed a single time. V usage is TRBV9 and J usage is TRBJ1-5; maybe TRBD1 (6 bases). The CDR3 contains 14 residues. Germline V CDR1 and CDR2: SGDLS, YYNGEE. Trimming shortened V by 0 bases and J by 6 bases, and 10 bases separated the two germline ends. This CDR3 is CASSVGLGGQPQHF. In DNA form, the CDR3 reads TGTGCCAGCAGCGTAGGTCTAGGGGGTCAGCCCCAGCATTTT.

The chain has TRBV2 and TRBJ1-2; D may be TRBD1 (5 bases). This CDR3 has 13 residues. Germline V gene data show CDR1 as SNHLY and CDR2 as FYNNEI. V was cut by 8 bases and J by 4 bases, with 14 bases left in between. The DNA of the CDR3 is TGTGCCAGCTCTGGAGGGGATATCTATGGCTACACCTTC. Protein product: CASSGGDIYGYTF.

The rearrangement uses TRBV6-1 and TRBJ1-5; D is uncertain. V lost 10 bases to trimming and J lost 2 bases, with 9 bases between them. CDR1 and CDR2 from the germline V gene are MNHNS and SASEGT. CDR3 length: 12 residues. DNA for the CDR3: TGTGCCATCCAATCGGGCAATCAGCCCCAGCATTTT. Amino acid sequence: CAIQSGNQPQHF.

This clone came up a few times. This chain links TRBV6-1 with TRBJ2-7; D is uncertain. CDR1 is MNHNS and CDR2 is SASEGT in the germline V gene. Trimming shortened V by 3 bases and J by 2 bases, and 8 bases separated the two germline ends. The CDR3 length is 13 residues. CDR3 region: CASSDTRTYEQYF. In DNA form, the CDR3 reads TGTGCCAGCAGTGATACCAGAACCTACGAGCAGTACTTC.

The rearrangement uses TRBV19 and TRBJ2-3, with 8 bases matching TRBD2. The CDR3 sequence is 15 residues long. Germline V gene lookup returns CDR1 LNHDA and CDR2 SQIVND (reference sequence). The V segment lost 7 bases and the J segment 1 base; nucleotides outside the gene matches: 7. The CDR3 coding sequence is TGTGCCAGTACCGGGGGGGGGTACGGCACAGATACGCAGTATTTT. This sequence encodes CASTGGGYGTDTQYF.

This clone was detected once. The gene calls are TRBV5-1 and TRBJ2-7, with a weak D call TRBD1 (6 bases). The CDR3 loop spans 14 amino acids. Per germline, CDR1 SGHRS and CDR2 YFSETQ. Trimming stripped 1 base from V and 6 bases from J, with 14 bases between. CDR3 amino acids: CASSLTQGGGEQYF. As DNA, the CDR3 is TGCGCCAGCAGCTTGACTCAAGGGGGTGGCGAGCAGTACTTC. Full variable domain (rest looked up from reference TRBV5-1 and TRBJ2-7): KAGVTQTPRYLIKTRGQQVTLSCSPISGHRSVSWYQQTPGQGLQFLFEYFSETQRNKGNFPGRFSGRQFSNSRSEMNVSTLELGDSALYLCASSLTQGGGEQYFGPGTRLTVT.

The rearrangement joins TRBV7-9 to TRBJ2-6, with D possibly matching TRBD1 (5 bases). Germline V CDR1 and CDR2: SEHNR, FQNEAQ (reference sequence). The CDR3 extends over 17 amino acids. Trimming left V 3 bases short and J 0 bases short, with 12 bases between. CDR3 sequence: CASSLWGRSSGANVLTF. The CDR3 bases are TGTGCCAGCAGCTTGTGGGGCCGGAGCTCTGGGGCCAACGTCCTGACTTTC.

The J gene is TRBJ1-5, the V gene TRBV4-2; D is ambiguous. CDR3 length equals 14 residues. V lost 5 bases, J lost 4 bases, and 12 bases lay in between. Germline V gives CDR1 LGHNA, CDR2 YNFKEQ. This CDR3 reads CASSLGSVNQPQHF. The CDR3 DNA follows: TGTGCCAGCAGCTTGGGCTCGGTTAATCAGCCCCAGCATTTT.

The chain uses TRBV5-1 and TRBJ1-3; tentatively, D is TRBD1 (5 bases). Germline loops: CDR1 SGHRS, CDR2 YFSETQ. V shed 2 bases and J shed 2 bases, with 11 bases lying between them. The CDR3 has 15 amino acids. CDR3 in amino acids: CASSLIWGAGNTIYF. The CDR3 nucleotides are TGCGCCAGCAGCTTAATTTGGGGGGCTGGAAACACCATATATTTT.

For the CDR3, the DNA is TGTGCCAGTAGTATTACTAGTAGCACAGATACGCAGTATTTT. Amino acid sequence: CASSITSSTDTQYF. This chain joins TRBV19 and TRBJ2-3, with D perhaps matching TRBD2 (5 bases). V lost 3 bases, J lost 0 bases, and 7 bases lay in between. Germline V CDR1 and CDR2: LNHDA, SQIVND (reference sequence). The length of the CDR3 is 14 residues.

By share, this clone counts as medium-sized. This rearrangement joins TRBV28 to TRBJ1-1; D possibly corresponds to TRBD1 (5 bases). With 6 bases removed from V and 2 bases from J, the gap between germline ends came to 16 bases. Germline V gives CDR1 MDHEN, CDR2 SYDVKM. The CDR3 loop spans 15 amino acids. The DNA of the CDR3 is TGTGCCAGCAGGGCGGGGACGGCCGCCAACACTGAAGCTTTCTTT. It codes for CASRAGTAANTEAFF.

Within the sample, this clone is medium-sized (0.01 to 0.1%). This rearrangement joins TRBV20-1 to TRBJ2-3; D is unclear. The CDR3 spans 10 residues. The V gene lost 6 bases and the J gene lost 2 bases, with 3 bases spanning the gap. Germline CDR1 reads DFQATT; CDR2 reads SNEGSKA (reference sequence). In nucleotides, the CDR3 is TGCAGTGCCTACACAGATACGCAGTATTTT. Translation: CSAYTDTQYF.

J is TRBJ2-1 and V is TRBV7-2; 9 positions agree with TRBD2. This CDR3 has 15 amino acids. Unmatched junction bases numbered 7, after V lost 7 bases and J lost 3 bases. Germline lookup yields CDR1 SGHTA and CDR2 FQGNSA. The CDR3 nucleotides are TGTGCCAGCACCTCCAGCGGGGGGCACTACAATGAGCAGTTCTTC. This translates into CASTSSGGHYNEQFF.

V and J are TRBV2 and TRBJ2-3, with D possibly being TRBD2 (5 bases). CDR3 size: 13 residues. Germline CDR1 and CDR2: SNHLY and FYNNEI. V lost 5 bases to trimming and J lost 2 bases, with 8 bases between them. The CDR3 reads CASSSGPTDTQYF. The CDR3, as DNA: TGTGCCAGCAGTAGCGGACCCACAGATACGCAGTATTTT. Looking up the rest from reference TRBV2 and TRBJ2-3 gives the full variable domain: EPEVTQTPSHQVTQMGQEVILRCVPISNHLYFYWYRQILGQKVEFLVSFYNNEISEKSEIFDDQFSVERPDGSNFTLKIRSTKLEDSAMYFCASSSGPTDTQYFGPGTRLTVL.

The V call is TRBV7-2, the J call TRBJ1-4, with D perhaps matching TRBD1 (6 bases). V shed 6 bases and J shed 5 bases, with 13 bases lying between them. CDR1 is SGHTA and CDR2 is FQGNSA in the germline V gene. The CDR3 sequence is 14 residues long. CDR3 DNA: TGTGCCAGCAGTCCGGACAGAACAAATGAAAAACTGTTTTTT. Its protein is CASSPDRTNEKLFF.

The rearrangement links TRBV28 to TRBJ1-2; D may be TRBD1 (5 bases). Trimming shortened V by 6 bases and J by 2 bases, and 10 bases separated the two germline ends. CDR1 is MDHEN and CDR2 is SYDVKM in the germline V gene. The CDR3 runs to 13 residues. The CDR3 sequence is CASRPPGNYGYTF. CDR3 bases: TGTGCCAGCAGACCCCCAGGGAACTATGGCTACACCTTC.

This clone was seen only once. This chain uses TRBV11-2 with TRBJ1-1, with unresolved D. Trimming cost V 1 base and J 0 bases, with 12 bases left between them. Germline lookup yields CDR1 SGHAT and CDR2 FQNNGV. The CDR3 length is 16 residues. The DNA for the CDR3 is TGTGCCAGCAGCTTAGGGCTGGCAGGTCTGAACACTGAAGCTTTCTTT. Its protein is CASSLGLAGLNTEAFF.